This TCR beta chain was sequenced during a study of blood T cell repertoires in COVID-19. Study overall: The United States, Italy and Spain provided the acute and convalescent COVID-19 samples. T cells, B-cell-depleted T cells, or PBMCs supplied cDNA or gDNA.

How the authors handled the data: Cell counts per sample came from amplifying reference gene primers. Assay used: immunoSEQ multiplex PCR; TCRdb lists only in-frame clones, some missing. V, J and clone size are taken as reported in that table, and D and trimming were inferred from the DNA itself. The data contain some 180,000 clones, roughly 80% of them singletons. This CDR3 comprises 17 residues. Looked up from germline, CDR1 is MGHRA and CDR2 is YSYEKL. The V gene lost 1 base and the J gene lost 0 bases, with 13 bases spanning the gap. This clonotype originated in a human donor in a cohort sampled during active COVID-19. The chain joins TRBV4-1 to TRBJ1-5; D is uncertain. The sequencing sample was made of peripheral blood. CDR3 sequence: CASSQGPGVYSNQPQHF. The DNA for the CDR3 is TGCGCCAGCAGCCAAGGCCCCGGGGTATATAGCAATCAGCCCCAGCATTTT.